What follows are 25 T cell receptor beta chains derived from one specimen sequenced in a study of cytomegalovirus exposure and HLA in healthy donors. In the PCR, 60 Vbeta and 13 Jbeta primers were used. The data were produced by immunoSEQ multiplex PCR, yet TCRdb's version contains in-frame clones alone and is incomplete. This sample has more than 110,000 clones, with around 75% found just once. Sequenced sample: PBMCs. These receptors all come from a female donor in good health and CMV-seronegative.

The V gene is TRBV29-1, the J gene TRBJ2-7; 8 positions agree with TRBD2. The germline V gene encodes CDR1 SQVTM and CDR2 ANQGSEA. Trimming at V came to 6 bases and at J to 7 bases, leaving 8 bases not matched to a gene. The CDR3 contains 12 residues. CDR3 amino acids: CSVLRGGYEQYF. The CDR3 coding sequence is TGCAGCGTCCTCCGGGGGGGCTATGAGCAGTACTTC.

The rearrangement uses TRBV9 and TRBJ2-7; D gene unclear. Germline V gene lookup returns CDR1 SGDLS and CDR2 YYNGEE. The CDR3 has 11 amino acids. Deletions cut 3 bases from V and 5 bases from J, with 6 bases between. Written as DNA, the CDR3 is TGTGCCAGCAGCGGTAATGACGAGCAGTACTTC. Its translation is CASSGNDEQYF. The full variable domain, with the rest looked up from reference TRBV9 and TRBJ2-7, is DSGVTQTPKHLITATGQRVTLRCSPRSGDLSVYWYQQSLDQGLQFLIQYYNGEERAKGNILERFSAQQFPDLHSELNLSSLELGDSALYFCASSGNDEQYFGPGTRLTVT.

This clone has a single count. The V gene is TRBV25-1, the J gene TRBJ1-1, with a weak D call TRBD1 (5 bases). Germline assignment: CDR1 MGHDK and CDR2 SYGVNS. Between the trimmed V and J ends, which lost 7 bases and 0 bases, there was a span of 24 bases. The CDR3 contains 18 residues. CDR3 in amino acids: CASNDPGLKTFMNTEAFF. In DNA, the CDR3 is TGTGCCAGCAATGACCCGGGACTCAAGACCTTTATGAACACTGAAGCTTTCTTT. The entire variable domain, with the rest obtained from reference TRBV25-1 and TRBJ1-1, is as follows: EADIYQTPRYLVIGTGKKITLECSQTMGHDKMYWYQQDPGMELHLIHYSYGVNSTEKGDLSSESTVSRIRTEHFPLTLESARPSHTSQYLCASNDPGLKTFMNTEAFFGQGTRLTVV.

V usage is TRBV5-1 and J usage is TRBJ1-1; D remains ambiguous. The V end lost 6 bases, the J end lost 1 base, and 16 bases lay between the germline ends. This CDR3 region has 15 residues. Per germline, CDR1 SGHRS and CDR2 YFSETQ. The CDR3 loop reads CASTPSWAANTEAFF. CDR3 sequence (DNA): TGCGCCAGCACCCCTAGCTGGGCAGCGAACACTGAAGCTTTCTTT.

This clone turned up a few times. This chain uses TRBV5-1 with TRBJ2-1, with a possible D match to TRBD1 (5 bases). The CDR3 covers 15 residues. Trimming removed 0 bases from V and 0 bases from J, with 7 bases in between. Germline CDR1 and CDR2: SGHRS and YFSETQ. CDR3 protein: CASSLGQSSYNEQFF. The CDR3 DNA sequence: TGCGCCAGCAGCTTGGGACAGAGCTCCTACAATGAGCAGTTCTTC.

CDR3 in DNA: TGTGCCAGCAGCTTAGTTCTAGCGGAGGCCTCTTTGATCCCAGATACGCAGTATTTT. It is translated as CASSLVLAEASLIPDTQYF. The chain couples TRBV7-6 to TRBJ2-3, with 7 nucleotides matching TRBD2. The CDR3 sequence is 19 residues long. Germline CDR1 is SGHVS and CDR2 is FNYEAQ. With V trimmed by 1 base and J by 4 bases, 17 bases remained unmatched.

The V gene is TRBV2, the J gene TRBJ2-5; 7 bases fit TRBD2. This CDR3 comprises 16 residues. The trim removed 5 bases at V and 4 bases at J, leaving 13 bases unmatched. CDR1 SNHLY and CDR2 FYNNEI come from the germline V gene. DNA for the CDR3: TGTGCCAGCAGTTTACTCGACCTAGCGGTGTCAGAGACCCAGTACTTC. It translates to CASSLLDLAVSETQYF.

This clone came up a few times. This chain links TRBV6-6 with TRBJ2-7; a weak D match, TRBD2 (6 bases). The CDR3 extends over 11 amino acids. V was pared by 6 bases and J by 12 bases, with 15 bases between. Germline lookup yields CDR1 MNHNY and CDR2 SVGAGI (reference sequence). CDR3 DNA: TGTGCCAGCAGCGCCCGAGGGCGGGGGTACTTC. This sequence encodes CASSARGRGYF.

V is TRBV13 and J is TRBJ1-6; weak D call: TRBD1 (6 bases). V gave up 5 bases and J gave up 6 bases, with 11 bases separating them. CDR3 length equals 14 residues. Germline V gene sequence: CDR1 PRHDT, CDR2 FYEKMQ (reference sequence). CDR3 loop: CASSSWTANSPLHF. The CDR3 DNA reads TGTGCCAGCAGCAGCTGGACAGCTAATTCACCCCTCCACTTT.

The chain uses TRBV29-1 and TRBJ2-7; 9 positions match TRBD1. J was trimmed by 3 bases and V by 4 bases; bases with no gene match: 4. Germline V lookup: CDR1 SQVTM, CDR2 ANQGSEA. The CDR3 contains 13 residues. CDR3 amino acids: CSVAGTGIYEQYF. The CDR3 DNA is TGCAGCGTTGCCGGGACAGGGATCTACGAGCAGTACTTC.

The chain has TRBV7-3 and TRBJ2-7; D is possibly TRBD1 (6 bases). CDR1 and CDR2 from the germline V gene are SGHTA and FQGTGA. This CDR3 is 13 amino acids long. V lost 5 bases and J 6 bases, leaving 14 bases between the germline ends. CDR3 bases: TGTGCCAGCAGCATGAACAGGGATGGCGAGCAGTACTTC. As protein: CASSMNRDGEQYF.

The chain links TRBV28 to TRBJ1-4, with D unclear. Looked up from germline, CDR1 is MDHEN and CDR2 is SYDVKM. Trimming cost V 4 bases and J 2 bases, with 5 bases left between them. The length of the CDR3 is 13 residues. CDR3 residues: CASSYGTNEKLFF. DNA for the CDR3: TGTGCCAGCAGTTACGGTACTAATGAAAAACTGTTTTTT.

The rearrangement uses TRBV5-4 and TRBJ2-2; TRBD2 matches at 10 bases. CDR3 length: 16 amino acids. V dropped 4 bases and J dropped 1; count of bases not matched to a gene: 4. Germline V lookup: CDR1 SGHNT, CDR2 YYREEE (reference sequence). The CDR3 bases are TGTGCCAGCAGCCCCCGGACTAGCGGGAACACCGGGGAGCTGTTTTTT. Protein product: CASSPRTSGNTGELFF.

V usage is TRBV7-8 and J usage is TRBJ2-3; a possible D gene is TRBD1 (6 bases). The CDR3 has 15 amino acids. The V gene's germline CDR1 is SGHVS and CDR2 FQNEAQ. The germline V and J ends were trimmed by 6 bases and 4 bases, with 17 bases remaining between them. As DNA, the CDR3 is TGTGCCAGCAGGTCGACAGGCCCCTCACCAGATACGCAGTATTTT. Amino acids: CASRSTGPSPDTQYF.

This clone is a singleton in its sample. The gene calls are TRBV29-1 and TRBJ1-4, with a tentative D call TRBD1 (5 bases). This CDR3 region has 11 residues. The germline V gene encodes CDR1 SQVTM and CDR2 ANQGSEA. The V and J ends lost 6 bases and 8 bases respectively, with 10 bases between them. This CDR3 reads CSVQGGEKLFF. CDR3 bases: TGCAGCGTCCAGGGTGGAGAAAAACTGTTTTTT.

The table lists this clone with a few counts. V and J are TRBV27 and TRBJ1-5; 9 positions match TRBD1. J gave up 5 bases and V 5 bases, and 16 bases lay outside the gene matches. The V gene's germline CDR1 is MNHEY and CDR2 SMNVEV (reference sequence). This CDR3 is built from 18 residues. CDR3 sequence reads: CASSPRTGDHPSHQPQHF. The CDR3, as DNA: TGTGCCAGCAGTCCCAGGACAGGGGACCATCCCTCGCATCAGCCCCAGCATTTT.

This rearrangement joins TRBV10-3 to TRBJ2-1; 10 bases are a match to TRBD2. This CDR3 region has 16 residues. Germline V gene data show CDR1 as ENHRY and CDR2 as SYGVKD. Trimming removed 5 bases from V and 9 bases from J; junction bases left unmatched: 13. CDR3 protein: CAISSSGGPGNSEQFF. The CDR3 DNA follows: TGTGCCATCAGTAGTAGCGGGGGGCCAGGGAACTCTGAGCAGTTCTTC.

The genes are TRBV18 and TRBJ2-1; D is perhaps TRBD2 (6 bases). The CDR3 runs 18 residues. Trimming left V 6 bases short and J 5 bases short, with 26 bases between. Germline lookup yields CDR1 KGHSH and CDR2 LQKENI. CDR3 residues: CASSGGGWGIGRDNEQFF. CDR3 sequence (DNA): TGTGCCAGCTCCGGTGGGGGGTGGGGTATTGGACGGGACAATGAGCAGTTCTTC.

The V and J genes are TRBV9 and TRBJ2-1, with D tentatively TRBD1 (5 bases). CDR1 and CDR2 (germline): SGDLS, YYNGEE. Trimming removed 9 bases from V and 8 bases from J, with 18 bases in between. CDR3 size: 13 residues. CDR3 in amino acids: CATGVAGHDEQFF. In DNA form, the CDR3 reads TGTGCCACCGGAGTGGCAGGGCACGATGAGCAGTTCTTC.

V and J are TRBV7-2 and TRBJ2-5; D is possibly TRBD2 (5 bases). The CDR3 consists of 15 residues. CDR1 SGHTA and CDR2 FQGNSA come from the germline V gene. V shed 5 bases and J shed 2 bases, with 15 bases lying between them. This CDR3 reads CASSPSGTRQETQYF. In DNA, the CDR3 is TGTGCCAGCAGCCCCAGCGGTACTCGTCAAGAGACCCAGTACTTC.

The rearrangement joins TRBV5-3 to TRBJ1-1; 7 nucleotides align to TRBD1. TRBV5-3 is designated an ORF whose function remains uncertain. V was pared by 3 bases and J by 7 bases, with 15 bases of the junction left unmatched. The CDR3 is 16 residues long. CDR3 residues: CARSSDRKALRGEAFF. CDR3 in DNA: TGTGCCAGAAGCTCGGACAGGAAGGCACTACGGGGTGAAGCTTTCTTT.

CDR3 sequence (DNA): TGTGCCAGCAGTCCCCCGGTGGGCGGGAATTCACCCCTCCACTTT. Its protein product is CASSPPVGGNSPLHF. This chain links TRBV28 with TRBJ1-6; D gene uncertain. The CDR3 contains 15 residues. Deletions cut 5 bases from V and 7 bases from J, with 15 bases between. The germline CDR1 and CDR2 sequences are MDHEN and SYDVKM.

With respect to this clone: Here the CDR3 omits its conserved ending phenylalanine or tryptophan, so a read error is the likely source. The rearrangement joins TRBV19 to TRBJ1-5; TRBD1 matches at 9 bases. This CDR3 region has 14 residues. Germline lookup yields CDR1 LNHDA and CDR2 SQIVND (reference sequence). The ends lost 10 bases at V and 3 bases at J; junction bases unmatched: 7. This CDR3 is CAISDRGPNQPQHV. The CDR3 DNA reads as TGTGCCATCTCGGACAGGGGTCCCAATCAGCCCCAGCATGTT.

V gene TRBV30 combines with J gene TRBJ1-1; the D gene is possibly TRBD1 (5 bases). The V end was cut by 8 bases, the J end by 11 bases, with 15 bases between. Germline lookup yields CDR1 GTSNPN and CDR2 SVGIG (reference sequence). This CDR3 spans 10 amino acids. For the CDR3, the DNA is TGTGCCCTAGGGGCGGGGGGTGCTTTCTTT. Translation gives CALGAGGAFF.

The chain combines TRBV5-8 with TRBJ2-2; no clear D. V dropped 6 bases and J dropped 5 bases, with 8 bases sitting between them. The CDR3 is made up of 12 amino acids. In germline, CDR1 is SGHTS, CDR2 YDEGEE. CDR3 protein: CASTRMTGELFF. The CDR3 bases are TGTGCCAGCACCAGAATGACCGGGGAGCTGTTTTTT.